The clone carrying this T cell receptor beta chain was detected a few times. Antigen unknown. These data come from a study of T-cell memory formation after mild COVID-19. Notes on the study in general: What remained unconfirmed was the SARS-CoV-2 specificity of second-wave clones peaking on day 37. Detection of some responders pre-infection suggested pre-existing cross-reactive memory T cells participated. The study found contracting CD4+ clones mainly in CM and EM and contracting CD8+ clones in EMRA.

TCRdb called the 5' RACE reads again in MiXCR, with one record for every CDR3 protein. This table has 300,000 to 350,000 distinct CDR3 sequences, roughly 15% appearing once. The length of the CDR3 is 13 residues. Germline CDR1 reads KGHSH; CDR2 reads LQKENI. Trimming took off 8 bases at V and 10 bases at J, with 15 bases between the two ends. The clonotype was recovered from a man between 18 and 29 years old who had mild COVID-19 (a few samples of this study predate the infection). Cell type and time point are not known. The J gene is TRBJ1-6, the V gene TRBV18; D remains unclear. The sample consisted of PBMCs or a T cell subset sorted from them (not recorded which). This chain's CDR3 is CASQATDESPLHF. The DNA for the CDR3 is TGTGCCAGCCAGGCAACGGATGAATCACCCCTCCACTTT.